This T cell receptor (beta chain) stems from a study of prognosis after radiotherapy for stage I lung cancer. Overall study context: Individuals diagnosed with stage I non-small cell lung cancer underwent enrollment between April 2018 and January 2019. After radiotherapy, distant metastases were seen in four patients (median approximately seven months), and no significant progression was seen in over 13.

CDR1 and CDR2 from the germline V gene are MDHEN and SYDVKM. V was clipped by 1 base and J by 5 bases, with 6 bases between them. The CDR3 is 12 amino acids. Two separate time points each saw a draw of about 6 milliliters of peripheral blood. Two-round multiplex PCR, the amplification method, yielded TCR beta CDR3 from genomic DNA. The first round of PCR was done with primers that matched each TRBV and TRBJ gene. A single record per CDR3 protein comes from TCRdb applying MiXCR to the multiplex PCR reads. In the table there are fewer than 25,000 distinct CDR3 sequences, about 26% of which are singletons.

The J gene is TRBJ2-7, the V gene TRBV28, with D perhaps matching TRBD1 (5 bases). The sample consisted of PBMCs, taken before or after stereotactic body radiation therapy (not recorded which). The TCR was taken from a donor aged 50 or older with non-small cell lung cancer. DNA for the CDR3: TGTGCCAGCAGTTTATCAGGGAACGAGCAGTACTTC. It is translated as CASSLSGNEQYF. The full variable domain, its missing parts supplied by reference TRBV28 and TRBJ2-7, is DVKVTQSSRYLVKRTGEKVFLECVQDMDHENMFWYRQDPGLGLRLIYFSYDVKMKEKGDIPEGYSVSREKKERFSLILESASTNQTSMYLCASSLSGNEQYFGPGTRLTVT.